The 2 T cell receptor beta chains reported below all come from one sample, sequenced in a study of cytomegalovirus exposure and HLA in healthy donors. Primers: 60 Vbeta forward and 13 Jbeta reverse. Measured with immunoSEQ multiplex PCR; TCRdb has only the in-frame clones, and not every one. The profile covers around 53,000 clones, with around 80% appearing a single time and 2.5% to 3.5% taken by the ten largest. Sequenced sample: PBMCs. These receptors were taken from a man aged 50 to 59 in good health and CMV-seronegative.

The genes are TRBV19 and TRBJ2-1, with no clear D. The V gene lost 1 base and the J gene lost 6 bases, with 10 bases spanning the gap. This CDR3 comprises 14 residues. Germline-derived CDR1 and CDR2 are LNHDA and SQIVND (reference sequence). CDR3 in amino acids: CASSIGHSSNEQFF. The CDR3 DNA follows: TGTGCCAGTAGTATAGGGCACAGCAGCAATGAGCAGTTCTTC.

This rearrangement joins TRBV30 to TRBJ2-5, with D perhaps matching TRBD2 (5 bases). With the DNA end fitting TRBJ2-7 better, the J assignment may be wrong. CDR3 size: 12 residues. CDR1 GTSNPN and CDR2 SVGIG come from the germline V gene (reference sequence). The CDR3 is CAWVRTAGEQYF. CDR3 bases: TGTGCCTGGGTTCGGACCGCGGGCGAGCAGTACTTC.